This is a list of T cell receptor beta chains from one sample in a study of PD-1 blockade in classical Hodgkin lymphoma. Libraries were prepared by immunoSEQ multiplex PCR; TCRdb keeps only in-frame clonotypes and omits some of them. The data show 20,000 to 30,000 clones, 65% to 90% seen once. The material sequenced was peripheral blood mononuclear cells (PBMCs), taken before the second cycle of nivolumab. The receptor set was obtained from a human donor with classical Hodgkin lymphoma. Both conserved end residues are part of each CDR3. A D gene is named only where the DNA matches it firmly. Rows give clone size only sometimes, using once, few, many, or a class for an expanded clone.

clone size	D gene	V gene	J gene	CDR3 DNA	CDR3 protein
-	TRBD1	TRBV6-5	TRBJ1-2	TGTGCCACCAACCCCGGGACAGGGGGGAATGGCTACACCTTC	CATNPGTGGNGYTF
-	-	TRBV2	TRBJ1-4	TGTGCCAGCAAACAGGGCTTTAATGAAAAACTGTTTTTT	CASKQGFNEKLFF
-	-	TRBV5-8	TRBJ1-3	TGTGCCAGCAGCTTGGTCAGAAACACCATATATTTT	CASSLVRNTIYF
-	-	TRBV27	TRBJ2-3	TGTGCCAGCAGTTTACTCGACCCACTCGAGCGGGATACGCAGTATTTT	CASSLLDPLERDTQYF
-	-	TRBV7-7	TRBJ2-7	TGTGCTAGCAGCCCCCGGGATTGTGTGGACGGAGGGACCTACGAGCAGTACTTC	CASSPRDCVDGGTYEQYF
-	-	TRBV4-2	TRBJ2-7	TGTGCCAGCAGCCCAGAGGTCCTGGCCCACGAGCAGTACTTC	CASSPEVLAHEQYF
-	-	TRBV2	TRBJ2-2	TGTGCCAGCACTGAGGACCCCCTCGGAACCGGGGAGCTGTTTTTT	CASTEDPLGTGELFF
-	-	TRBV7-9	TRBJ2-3	TGTGCCAGCAGCTCACTGGACTCTGCGGATACGCAGTATTTT	CASSSLDSADTQYF
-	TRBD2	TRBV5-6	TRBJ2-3	TGTGCCAGCAGCGCGGGAGTCACGCATACGCAGTATTTT	CASSAGVTHTQYF
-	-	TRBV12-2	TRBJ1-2	TGTGCAAGTCGCTTAGCGTGGGGATTTGGCTATGGCTACACCTTC	CASRLAWGFGYGYTF
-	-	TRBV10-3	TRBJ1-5	TGTGCCATCAGTGAGTCAGACAGGCCCAGCAATCAGCCCCAGCATTTT	CAISESDRPSNQPQHF
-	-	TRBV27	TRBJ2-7	TGTGCCAGCAGTTTAGCGCAGGGCTACGAGCAGTACTTC	CASSLAQGYEQYF
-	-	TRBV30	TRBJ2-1	TGTGCCTGGACAGTTTCGAGCTCCTACAATGAGCAGTTCTTC	CAWTVSSSYNEQFF
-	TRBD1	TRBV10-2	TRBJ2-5	TGCGCCAGCAGTGAGGCCAGGGGGCTGGGAGCGATAGAGACCCAGTACTTC	CASSEARGLGAIETQYF
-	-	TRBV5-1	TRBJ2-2	TGCGCCAGCAGCTTGTCAGTAAGCAGGGCCGACACCGGGGAGCTGTTTTTT	CASSLSVSRADTGELFF
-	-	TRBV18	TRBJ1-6	TGTGCCAGCACCCCCAGGGGCACGCTGGTTGGAGATTCACCCCTCCACTTT	CASTPRGTLVGDSPLHF
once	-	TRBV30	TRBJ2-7	TGTGCCTGGAGTGTAGGGGTTCAAAGGTCGCTCGAGCAGTACTTC	CAWSVGVQRSLEQYF
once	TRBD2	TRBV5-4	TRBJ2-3	TGTGCCAGCAGCTTGGCACTAGCGGGAGATACGCAGTATTTT	CASSLALAGDTQYF
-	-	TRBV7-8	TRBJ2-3	TGTGCCAGCAGCTCGAAGGGGCTAGTAGGCACAGATACGCAGTATTTT	CASSSKGLVGTDTQYF
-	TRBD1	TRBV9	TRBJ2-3	TGTGCCAGCAGCGCCCAACAGGGGGTTGGCACAGATACGCAGTATTTT	CASSAQQGVGTDTQYF